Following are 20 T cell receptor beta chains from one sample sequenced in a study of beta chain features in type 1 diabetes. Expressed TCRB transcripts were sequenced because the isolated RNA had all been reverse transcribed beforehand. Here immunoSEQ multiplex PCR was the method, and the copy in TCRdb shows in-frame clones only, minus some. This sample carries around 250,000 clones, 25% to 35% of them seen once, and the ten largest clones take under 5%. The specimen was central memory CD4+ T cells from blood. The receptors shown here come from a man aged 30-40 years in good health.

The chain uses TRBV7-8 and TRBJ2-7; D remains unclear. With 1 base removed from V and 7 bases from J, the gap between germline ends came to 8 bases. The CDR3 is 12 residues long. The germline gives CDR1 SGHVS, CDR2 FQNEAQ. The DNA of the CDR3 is TGTGCCAGCAGCTTAGAAGGATGGGAGCAGTACTTC. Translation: CASSLEGWEQYF.

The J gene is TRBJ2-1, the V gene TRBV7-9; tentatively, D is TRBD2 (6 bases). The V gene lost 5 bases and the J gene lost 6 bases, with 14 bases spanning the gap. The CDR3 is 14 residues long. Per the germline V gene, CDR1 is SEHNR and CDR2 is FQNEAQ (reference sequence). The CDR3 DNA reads TGTGCCAGCAGCCAATATCGGGGGATCAATGAGCAGTTCTTC. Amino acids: CASSQYRGINEQFF.

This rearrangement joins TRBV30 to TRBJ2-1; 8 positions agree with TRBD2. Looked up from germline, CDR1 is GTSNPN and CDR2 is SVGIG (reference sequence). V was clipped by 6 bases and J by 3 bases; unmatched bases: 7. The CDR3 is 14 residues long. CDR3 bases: TGTGCCTGTGTAACACTAGCGGACTACAATGAGCAGTTCTTC. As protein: CACVTLADYNEQFF.

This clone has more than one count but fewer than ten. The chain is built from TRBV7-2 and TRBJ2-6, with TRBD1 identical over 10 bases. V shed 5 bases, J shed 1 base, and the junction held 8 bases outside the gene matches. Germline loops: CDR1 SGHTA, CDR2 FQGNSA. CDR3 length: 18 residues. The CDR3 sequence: CASSTRTGGMSGANVLTF. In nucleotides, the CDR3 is TGTGCCAGCAGCACCAGGACAGGGGGAATGTCTGGGGCCAACGTCCTGACTTTC. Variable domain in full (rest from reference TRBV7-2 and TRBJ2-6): GAGVSQSPSNKVTEKGKDVELRCDPISGHTALYWYRQSLGQGLEFLIYFQGNSAPDKSGLPSDRFSAERTGGSVSTLTIQRTQQEDSAVYLCASSTRTGGMSGANVLTFGAGSRLTVL.

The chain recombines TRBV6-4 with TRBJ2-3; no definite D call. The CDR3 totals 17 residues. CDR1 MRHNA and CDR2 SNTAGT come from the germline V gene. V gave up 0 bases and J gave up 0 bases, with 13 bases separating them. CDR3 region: CASSDSRLSSSTDTQYF. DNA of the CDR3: TGTGCCAGCAGTGACTCGCGACTGAGCTCTAGCACAGATACGCAGTATTTT.

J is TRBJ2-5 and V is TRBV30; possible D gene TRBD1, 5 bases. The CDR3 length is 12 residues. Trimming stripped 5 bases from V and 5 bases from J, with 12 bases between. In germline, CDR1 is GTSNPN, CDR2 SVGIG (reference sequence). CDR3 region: CAWRQPRETQYF. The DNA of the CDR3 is TGTGCCTGGCGACAGCCCAGGGAGACCCAGTACTTC.

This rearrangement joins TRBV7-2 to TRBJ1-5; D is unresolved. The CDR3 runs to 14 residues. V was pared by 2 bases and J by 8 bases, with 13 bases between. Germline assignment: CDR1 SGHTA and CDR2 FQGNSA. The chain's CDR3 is CASSLSSAGEPQHF. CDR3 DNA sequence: TGTGCCAGCAGCTTAAGCTCCGCCGGGGAGCCCCAGCATTTT.

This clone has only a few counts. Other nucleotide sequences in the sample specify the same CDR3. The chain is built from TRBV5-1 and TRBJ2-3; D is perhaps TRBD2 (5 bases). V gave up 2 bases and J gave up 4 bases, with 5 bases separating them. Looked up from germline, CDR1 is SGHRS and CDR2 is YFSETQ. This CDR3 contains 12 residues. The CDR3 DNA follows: TGCGCCAGCAGCTTCGGGGCAGATACGCAGTATTTT. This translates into CASSFGADTQYF.

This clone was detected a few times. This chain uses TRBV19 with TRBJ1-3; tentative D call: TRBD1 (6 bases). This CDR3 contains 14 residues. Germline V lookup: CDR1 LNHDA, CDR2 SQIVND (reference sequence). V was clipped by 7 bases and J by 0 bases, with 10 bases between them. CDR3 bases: TGTGCCAGTATTGGACAGCTCTCTGGAAACACCATATATTTT. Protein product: CASIGQLSGNTIYF.

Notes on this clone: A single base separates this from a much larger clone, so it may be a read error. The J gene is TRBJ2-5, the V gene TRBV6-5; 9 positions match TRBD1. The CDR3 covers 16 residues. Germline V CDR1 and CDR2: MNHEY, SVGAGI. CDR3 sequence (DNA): TGTGCCAGCAGTAACTCCGGGACAGGGACAGGGGAGACCCAGTACTTC. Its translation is CASSNSGTGTGETQYF.

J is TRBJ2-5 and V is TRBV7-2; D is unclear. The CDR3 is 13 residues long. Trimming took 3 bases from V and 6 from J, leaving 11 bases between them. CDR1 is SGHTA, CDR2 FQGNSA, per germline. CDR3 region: CASSFTVEQTQYF. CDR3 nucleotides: TGTGCCAGCAGCTTCACGGTGGAGCAGACCCAGTACTTC.

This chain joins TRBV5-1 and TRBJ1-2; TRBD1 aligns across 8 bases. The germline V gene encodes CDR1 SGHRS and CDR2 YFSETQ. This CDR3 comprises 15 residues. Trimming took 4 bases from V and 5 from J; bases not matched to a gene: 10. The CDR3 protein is CASSPGQEAFYGYTF. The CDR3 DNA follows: TGCGCCAGCAGCCCGGGACAGGAGGCCTTTTATGGCTACACCTTC.

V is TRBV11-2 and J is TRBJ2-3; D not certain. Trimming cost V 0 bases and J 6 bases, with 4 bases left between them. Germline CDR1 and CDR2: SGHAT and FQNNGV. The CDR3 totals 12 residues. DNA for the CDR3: TGTGCCAGCAGCTTAGAATCCGATACGCAGTATTTT. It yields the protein CASSLESDTQYF.

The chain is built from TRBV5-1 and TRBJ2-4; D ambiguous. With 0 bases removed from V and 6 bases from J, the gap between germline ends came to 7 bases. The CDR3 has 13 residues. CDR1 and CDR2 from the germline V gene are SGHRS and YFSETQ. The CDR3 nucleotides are TGCGCCAGCAGCTTGGACGCCGGAAACATTCAGTACTTC. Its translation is CASSLDAGNIQYF.

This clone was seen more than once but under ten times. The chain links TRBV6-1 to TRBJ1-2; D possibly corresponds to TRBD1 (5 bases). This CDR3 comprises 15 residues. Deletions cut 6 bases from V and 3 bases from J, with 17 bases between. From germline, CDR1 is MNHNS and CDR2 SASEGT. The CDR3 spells CASRLDGTDYYGYTF. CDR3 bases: TGTGCCAGCAGACTCGACGGGACGGATTACTATGGCTACACCTTC.

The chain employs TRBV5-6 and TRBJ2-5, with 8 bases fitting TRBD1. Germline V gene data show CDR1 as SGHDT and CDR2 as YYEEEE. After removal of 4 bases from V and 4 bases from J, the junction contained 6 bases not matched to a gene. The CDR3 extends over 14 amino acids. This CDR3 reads CASSIPGGRETQYF. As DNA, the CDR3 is TGTGCCAGCAGCATTCCAGGGGGCCGAGAGACCCAGTACTTC.

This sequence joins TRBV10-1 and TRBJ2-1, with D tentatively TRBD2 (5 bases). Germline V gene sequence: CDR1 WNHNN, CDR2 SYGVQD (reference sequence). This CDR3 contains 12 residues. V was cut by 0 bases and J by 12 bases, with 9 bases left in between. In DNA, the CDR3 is TGCGCCAGCAGTGAGTCGCGGGTTGGGCAGTTCTTC. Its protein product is CASSESRVGQFF.

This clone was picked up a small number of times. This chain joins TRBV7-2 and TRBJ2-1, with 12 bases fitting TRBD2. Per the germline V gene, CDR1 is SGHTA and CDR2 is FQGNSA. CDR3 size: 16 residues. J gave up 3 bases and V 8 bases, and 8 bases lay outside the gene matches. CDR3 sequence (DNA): TGTGCCAGCGGGCTAGCGGGAGGGACTATCTACAATGAGCAGTTCTTC. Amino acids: CASGLAGGTIYNEQFF.

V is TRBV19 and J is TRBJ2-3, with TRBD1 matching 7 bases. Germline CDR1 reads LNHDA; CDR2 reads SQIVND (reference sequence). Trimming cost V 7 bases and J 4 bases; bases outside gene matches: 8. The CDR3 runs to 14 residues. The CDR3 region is CASKATGTADTQYF. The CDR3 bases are TGTGCCAGTAAAGCGACAGGGACGGCAGATACGCAGTATTTT.

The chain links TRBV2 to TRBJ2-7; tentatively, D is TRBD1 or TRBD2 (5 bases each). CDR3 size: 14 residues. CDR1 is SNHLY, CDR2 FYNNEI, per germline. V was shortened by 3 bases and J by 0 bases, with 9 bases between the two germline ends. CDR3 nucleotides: TGTGCCAGCAGTGACTGGGGGAGCTCCTACGAGCAGTACTTC. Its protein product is CASSDWGSSYEQYF.